One sample yielded the 29 T cell receptor beta chains listed below, sequenced in a study of CD8 T cells in ankylosing spondylitis. MiXCR was run by TCRdb on the 5' RACE reads, yielding one entry per CDR3 protein. The table records around 130,000 distinct CDR3 sequences, approximately 9.7% of them present only once. The sample taken for sequencing was blood, either unsorted or a sorted T cell fraction (not recorded which). Receptor source: a male donor with ankylosing spondylitis or in good health (not recorded which).

The CDR3 protein is CASSFGGAGKETQYF. The CDR3, as DNA: TGTGCCAGCAGCTTTGGGGGAGCGGGAAAAGAGACCCAGTACTTC. The chain links TRBV7-2 to TRBJ2-5; 7 bases align to TRBD2. Looked up from germline, CDR1 is SGHTA and CDR2 is FQGNSA. This CDR3 has 15 amino acids. The trim removed 3 bases at V and 3 bases at J, leaving 7 bases unmatched. The whole variable domain, remainder taken from reference TRBV7-2 and TRBJ2-5, is GAGVSQSPSNKVTEKGKDVELRCDPISGHTALYWYRQSLGQGLEFLIYFQGNSAPDKSGLPSDRFSAERTGGSVSTLTIQRTQQEDSAVYLCASSFGGAGKETQYFGPGTRLLVL.

There are a few counts of this clonotype. V gene TRBV7-3 combines with J gene TRBJ2-1, with TRBD2 matching 16 bases. The germline V gene has CDR1 SGHTA and CDR2 FQGTGA. The V gene end was trimmed by 6 bases and the J gene end by 7 bases; junction bases not matched to a gene: 6. The CDR3 is 16 residues long. CDR3 DNA sequence: TGTGCCAGCAGGGGGGGACTAGCGGGAGGGCGAAATGAGCAGTTCTTC. This codes for CASRGGLAGGRNEQFF.

This clonotype showed up just a few times. The chain recombines TRBV7-8 with TRBJ2-5; 10 positions match TRBD1. CDR3 length equals 14 residues. The germline V gene encodes CDR1 SGHVS and CDR2 FQNEAQ. Trimming removed 5 bases from V and 4 bases from J; junction bases left unmatched: 4. The CDR3 sequence: CASSIRDRGETQYF. The CDR3 DNA reads TGTGCCAGCAGCATCCGGGACAGGGGAGAGACCCAGTACTTC.

V is TRBV11-2 and J is TRBJ2-6; 8 positions match TRBD1. Trimming at V came to 5 bases and at J to 0 bases, leaving 9 bases not matched to a gene. Germline V gene lookup returns CDR1 SGHAT and CDR2 FQNNGV. CDR3 length equals 18 residues. In DNA, the CDR3 is TGTGCCAGCAGCAAAGGGGCAGGGGGCCTCTCTGGGGCCAACGTCCTGACTTTC. It specifies CASSKGAGGLSGANVLTF.

In this sample, this clonotype turned up many times. V and J are TRBV29-1 and TRBJ1-2; TRBD1 might be the D (5 bases). Trimming removed 6 bases from V and 4 bases from J, with 18 bases in between. From germline, CDR1 is SQVTM and CDR2 ANQGSEA. This CDR3 spans 14 amino acids. CDR3 bases: TGCAGCGTCCCCCGGACGGACACCGGCTATGGCTACACCTTC. This gives the protein CSVPRTDTGYGYTF.

About this clonotype itself: A read error may explain this, as a much larger clone is one base away. This chain links TRBV20-1 with TRBJ2-4; D is possibly TRBD2 (6 bases). Germline loops: CDR1 DFQATT, CDR2 SNEGSKA (reference sequence). This CDR3 has 13 amino acids. The CDR3 bases are TGCAGTGCTAGACCTACTAGCCTAAACAGTCAGTACTTC. Translation: CSARPTSLNSQYF.

This clonotype was observed many times. The rearrangement links TRBV5-1 to TRBJ2-7; TRBD1 is a possible D gene (6 bases). This CDR3 is 17 amino acids long. CDR1 is SGHRS, CDR2 YFSETQ, per germline. Trimming shortened V by 4 bases and J by 0 bases, and 20 bases separated the two germline ends. CDR3 amino acids: CASSLVGTGHSSYEQYF. For the CDR3, the DNA is TGCGCCAGCAGCCTAGTGGGAACAGGGCATAGCTCCTACGAGCAGTACTTC.

The chain recombines TRBV18 with TRBJ2-1; D is perhaps TRBD1 (6 bases). Trimming removed 3 bases from V and 3 bases from J, with 39 bases in between. This CDR3 spans 24 amino acids. Germline V gene sequence: CDR1 KGHSH, CDR2 LQKENI. This CDR3 reads CASSPQTLPTGNLLQTLFYNEQFF. The CDR3 DNA sequence: TGTGCCAGCTCACCTCAGACCCTACCAACAGGGAACCTCCTACAAACCCTTTTCTACAATGAGCAGTTCTTC.

This clonotype has at least ten counts. The chain links TRBV12-3 or TRBV12-4 to TRBJ2-3; D is unclear. The V end lost 6 bases, the J end lost 2 bases, and 9 bases lay between the germline ends. This CDR3 has 13 residues. CDR3 bases: TGTGCCAGCAGCCTAACGACCACAGATACGCAGTATTTT. Residues: CASSLTTTDTQYF.

This chain links TRBV7-8 with TRBJ1-5, with 9 bases lining up with TRBD1. With 6 bases clipped from V and 0 bases from J, the junction kept 6 bases outside the gene matches. The CDR3 has 16 amino acids. Germline CDR1 SGHVS, CDR2 FQNEAQ. CDR3 in amino acids: CASSPGTGPSNQPQHF. The CDR3 DNA reads TGTGCCAGCAGTCCCGGGACAGGGCCTAGCAATCAGCCCCAGCATTTT.

This clonotype was picked up many times. The rearrangement joins TRBV7-3 to TRBJ2-1; the match to TRBD2 covers 9 bases. Per the germline V gene, CDR1 is SGHTA and CDR2 is FQGTGA. There are 16 residues in the CDR3. V gave up 0 bases and J gave up 6 bases; unmatched junction bases: 6. The CDR3 sequence is CASSLTGTSLFNEQFF. In DNA, the CDR3 is TGTGCCAGCAGCTTAACGGGGACTAGCCTTTTCAATGAGCAGTTCTTC.

This clonotype was seen many times. The chain is built from TRBV5-5 and TRBJ2-7, with D possibly matching TRBD1 (5 bases). The germline V gene has CDR1 SGHKS and CDR2 YYEKEE (reference sequence). The germline V and J ends were trimmed by 7 bases and 6 bases, with 14 bases remaining between them. CDR3 length: 12 amino acids. The CDR3 DNA is TGTGCCAGCCGGCAGGGTATGGGCGAGCAGTACTTC. This sequence encodes CASRQGMGEQYF.

The sample holds many counts of this clonotype. The V gene is TRBV3-1, the J gene TRBJ2-3; TRBD2 matches 7 bases. The CDR3 covers 14 residues. Germline trimming cut 0 bases from V and 9 bases from J; bases unmatched to any gene: 6. CDR1 and CDR2 from the germline V gene are LGHDT and YNNKEL (reference sequence). CDR3 nucleotides: TGTGCCAGCAGCCAAGACTGGGGCGGGAGAACGCAGTATTTT. Translating it yields CASSQDWGGRTQYF.

This clonotype was seen many times. The rearrangement joins TRBV4-1 to TRBJ2-1, with 9 nucleotides matching TRBD1. This CDR3 has 16 residues. Per the germline V gene, CDR1 is MGHRA and CDR2 is YSYEKL. Trimming at V came to 4 bases and at J to 5 bases, leaving 9 bases not matched to a gene. Here the CDR3 reads CASSRGRRTGDNEQFF. In nucleotides, the CDR3 is TGCGCCAGCAGCCGAGGGCGACGGACAGGGGACAATGAGCAGTTCTTC.

In its sample, this clonotype was seen many times. The chain uses TRBV12-3 or TRBV12-4 and TRBJ1-5; D remains unclear. This CDR3 region has 14 residues. The V end was cut by 2 bases, the J end by 2 bases, with 7 bases between. The CDR3 protein is CASSLREGNQPQHF. CDR3 coding DNA: TGTGCCAGCAGTTTAAGGGAGGGCAATCAGCCCCAGCATTTT.

The CDR3 DNA reads as TGTGCCAGTAGTCCACCGGGGCTGGGGTACAATGAGCAGTTCTTC. Its protein is CASSPPGLGYNEQFF. The chain carries TRBV19 and TRBJ2-1, with D possibly called TRBD1 or TRBD2 (5 bases each). This CDR3 has 15 residues. The V end lost 5 bases, the J end lost 4 bases, and 15 bases lay between the germline ends. Germline values: CDR1 LNHDA, CDR2 SQIVND (reference sequence).

This clonotype was detected many times. The CDR3 DNA reads as TGTGCCACCAGCAGAGATAGAGGACTAGCTACGGCCCAGTACTTC. It encodes CATSRDRGLATAQYF. The V call is TRBV15, the J call TRBJ2-5; 8 bases map to TRBD2. From germline, CDR1 is LNHNV and CDR2 YYDKDF (reference sequence). There are 15 residues in the CDR3. The junction had 9 bases not matched to a gene; V was cut back by 0 bases and J by 9 bases.

This clonotype was seen a few times. The chain employs TRBV5-1 and TRBJ2-3; TRBD2 aligns across 10 bases. The junction had 3 bases not matched to a gene; V was cut back by 1 base and J by 4 bases. CDR3 size: 15 residues. Germline V CDR1 and CDR2: SGHRS, YFSETQ. The CDR3 loop is CASSLSSGSPDTQYF. The CDR3 region has the DNA TGCGCCAGCAGCTTGTCTAGCGGGAGCCCAGATACGCAGTATTTT.

This clonotype was picked up many times. The chain recombines TRBV29-1 with TRBJ1-1; tentatively, D is TRBD1 (5 bases). The CDR3 is made up of 15 amino acids. Germline CDR1 is SQVTM and CDR2 is ANQGSEA. Trimming took 0 bases from V and 0 from J, leaving 11 bases between them. CDR3 residues: CSVEEGGGVNTEAFF. CDR3 nucleotide sequence: TGCAGCGTTGAAGAAGGCGGGGGAGTGAACACTGAAGCTTTCTTT.

This clonotype was counted ten times or more. The V gene is TRBV20-1, the J gene TRBJ2-7; D remains unclear. The CDR3 loop spans 16 amino acids. Germline V gene lookup returns CDR1 DFQATT and CDR2 SNEGSKA (reference sequence). Trimming took off 2 bases at V and 3 bases at J, with 20 bases between the two ends. The CDR3 region is CSARPLIGVSHYEQYF. The CDR3 nucleotides are TGCAGTGCTAGACCACTCATTGGGGTGTCCCACTACGAGCAGTACTTC.

This clonotype has a count of ten or more. Relative to the germline gene, one junction end is altered; a read error may explain this. This sequence joins TRBV6-5 and TRBJ2-7; D tentatively reads TRBD1 or TRBD2 (5 bases each). CDR3 size: 13 residues. Germline loops: CDR1 MNHEY, CDR2 SVGAGI. CDR3 bases: TGTGCCAGTAGTTGGGTGAGGGGTTGGGAGCAGTACTTC. It translates to CASSWVRGWEQYF.

V is TRBV5-5 and J is TRBJ2-3; 8 bases are a match to TRBD2. V gave up 0 bases and J gave up 2 bases; unmatched junction bases: 2. This CDR3 contains 15 residues. The germline V gene encodes CDR1 SGHKS and CDR2 YYEKEE (reference sequence). The CDR3 bases are TGTGCCAGCAGCTTGGTGACTAGCGACACAGATACGCAGTATTTT. Its translation is CASSLVTSDTDTQYF.

This clonotype was found many times. This CDR3 reads CASSFSASDYNEQFF. The CDR3 nucleotides are TGCGCCAGCAGCTTTAGTGCCAGCGACTACAATGAGCAGTTCTTC. The chain has TRBV5-1 and TRBJ2-1, with no clear D. Germline values: CDR1 SGHRS, CDR2 YFSETQ. V was trimmed by 2 bases and J by 3 bases, leaving 12 bases between them. The CDR3 is made up of 15 amino acids.

This clonotype was seen many times. This chain joins TRBV27 and TRBJ2-3; perhaps D is TRBD1 or TRBD2 (6 bases each). The ends were cut back, 7 bases at V and 0 bases at J, with 20 bases in the middle. CDR3 length equals 17 residues. Germline assignment: CDR1 MNHEY and CDR2 SMNVEV (reference sequence). CDR3 bases: TGTGCCAGCACCCCCCTTCCAGGGGACTCGAGCACAGATACGCAGTATTTT. Its protein is CASTPLPGDSSTDTQYF.

In its sample, this clonotype was seen many times. V usage is TRBV7-2 and J usage is TRBJ2-1, with 9 bases matching TRBD1. Per germline, CDR1 SGHTA and CDR2 FQGNSA. The CDR3 contains 15 residues. V dropped 2 bases and J dropped 9; count of bases not matched to a gene: 8. Written as DNA, the CDR3 is TGTGCCAGCAGCTTACCCGGGACAGGGTATCGTGAGCAGTTCTTC. Its translation is CASSLPGTGYREQFF.

This clonotype was observed many times. V and J are TRBV6-1 and TRBJ2-7; D may be TRBD2 (5 bases). CDR3 length: 14 residues. Looked up from germline, CDR1 is MNHNS and CDR2 is SASEGT. Trimming removed 6 bases from V and 3 bases from J, with 15 bases in between. The CDR3 DNA reads TGTGCCAGCAGACCGAGGTTAGGAGGCTACGAGCAGTACTTC. Protein: CASRPRLGGYEQYF.

This clonotype has ten or more counts. The CDR3 coding sequence is TGCAGTGCTAGTAATATGGCAGGGGGACAAGAGACCCAGTACTTC. Protein: CSASNMAGGQETQYF. The chain uses TRBV20-1 and TRBJ2-5; 7 nucleotides align to TRBD1. The CDR3 covers 15 residues. V shed 3 bases and J 2 bases; nucleotides not matched to a gene: 9. Germline V gene data show CDR1 as DFQATT and CDR2 as SNEGSKA (reference sequence).

This clonotype has at least ten counts. This chain connects TRBV7-9 to TRBJ2-7, with a weak D call TRBD1 (6 bases). Looked up from germline, CDR1 is SEHNR and CDR2 is FQNEAQ (reference sequence). The CDR3 sequence is 13 residues long. V gave up 5 bases and J gave up 5 bases, with 13 bases separating them. CDR3 amino acids: CASSPQGLHEQYF. The CDR3 nucleotides are TGTGCCAGCAGCCCCCAGGGGCTCCACGAGCAGTACTTC.

This clonotype was detected ten times or more. The V and J genes are TRBV12-3 or TRBV12-4 and TRBJ1-4; 7 bases align to TRBD1. The CDR3 runs 16 residues. V lost 6 bases, J lost 8 bases, and 15 bases stayed unmatched. CDR3 sequence: CASSRTRQGWREKLFF. The CDR3 DNA follows: TGTGCCAGCAGCCGCACCCGACAGGGCTGGAGAGAAAAACTGTTTTTT.